Listed below are T cell receptor beta chains from one sample, sequenced in a study of blood T cell repertoires in COVID-19. Generated by immunoSEQ multiplex PCR, the TCRdb table keeps only in-frame clones and is missing some. The repertoire includes 200,000 to 250,000 clones, around 89% of them detected once, and approximately 3.8% sits in the top ten. The sequencing sample was made of PBMCs or T cells enriched from blood (not recorded which). Receptor source: a woman between 18 and 30 years old in a cohort exposed to, infected with or recovered from COVID-19 (not recorded which). The CDR3 runs from the conserved cysteine through the conserved F or W. Clone size is given for some rows only: seen once, a few or many times, or a class if the clone is expanded.

V gene,clone size,CDR3 protein
TRBV25-1,few,CASSEEGNEQYF
TRBV13,NA,CASSTSGRGYEQYF
TRBV18,NA,CASSWDKNTEAFF
TRBV30,once,CAWSVGTGDGYTF
TRBV18,NA,CASSPPETPYGYTF
TRBV7-2,NA,CASSLVGSGGNQPQHF
TRBV12-2,NA,CASRTDRGQANTEAFF
TRBV28,once,CASSLRQDGQPQHF
TRBV28,NA,CASRPTGTGINQPQHF
TRBV29-1,NA,CSVEGQSYGYTF
TRBV9,NA,CASSVVRLAGGSDTQYF